Following are 27 T cell receptor beta chains from one sample sequenced in a study of OX40 agonist ivuxolimab in advanced cancers. Profiling relied on immunoSEQ multiplex PCR, and the TCRdb table lists in-frame clones only, not all of them. The sample gives 20,000 to 30,000 clones, more than 80% of which show up once; about 37% is in the top ten. Sample: CD4+ or CD8+ T cells sorted from blood, taken in a trial of the OX40 agonist ivuxolimab. These receptors originate from an adult with an advanced solid tumor such as melanoma, head and neck, liver or kidney cancer.

The rearrangement uses TRBV27 and TRBJ2-7, with 11 bases fitting TRBD1. CDR3 size: 18 residues. V trimming: 7 bases; J trimming: 5 bases; junction bases outside the gene matches: 19. CDR1 and CDR2 from the germline V gene are MNHEY and SMNVEV (reference sequence). The CDR3 bases are TGTGCCAGCACCTTACACCCACCAGGGACAGGGGGTCAGGACGAGCAGTACTTC. Its protein product is CASTLHPPGTGGQDEQYF.

The chain joins TRBV7-9 to TRBJ2-7; D unclear. The germline CDR1 and CDR2 sequences are SEHNR and FQNEAQ (reference sequence). This CDR3 comprises 11 residues. Trimming took 6 bases from V and 2 from J, leaving 5 bases between them. CDR3 region: CASSYTYEQYF. CDR3 nucleotide sequence: TGTGCCAGCAGTTATACCTACGAGCAGTACTTC.

The chain combines TRBV15 with TRBJ1-5; 7 bases fit TRBD1. Germline CDR1 and CDR2: LNHNV and YYDKDF (reference sequence). The CDR3 has 15 amino acids. The V and J ends lost 5 bases and 3 bases, in that order; junction bases with no gene match: 7. The CDR3 region is CATSAGQFDNQPQHF. The DNA for the CDR3 is TGTGCCACCAGCGCGGGACAGTTTGACAATCAGCCCCAGCATTTT.

This sequence joins TRBV28 and TRBJ1-2; D uncertain. CDR1 and CDR2 (germline): MDHEN, SYDVKM. Trimming pared 6 bases from V and 8 bases from J, leaving 16 bases between. CDR3 length: 13 amino acids. Written as DNA, the CDR3 is TGTGCCAGCAGCACCCACCGGGGAGGAGGCTACACCTTC. Its protein is CASSTHRGGGYTF.

This clone was detected once. The CDR3 DNA sequence: TGCGCCAGCAGCCTGGGACAGGGAATCACTGAAGCTTTCTTT. Residues: CASSLGQGITEAFF. The chain recombines TRBV5-1 with TRBJ1-1; 9 bases map to TRBD1. CDR3 length: 14 amino acids. Unmatched junction bases numbered 5, after V lost 4 bases and J lost 4 bases. Per the germline V gene, CDR1 is SGHRS and CDR2 is YFSETQ.

This clone was observed once. The gene calls are TRBV14 and TRBJ2-7; D might be TRBD1 (7 bases). Germline V lookup: CDR1 SGHDN, CDR2 FVKESK. The CDR3 has 14 residues. Trimming left V 4 bases short and J 5 bases short, with 15 bases between. Here the CDR3 DNA reads TGTGCCAGCAGCCCCTGGCAGGGGGGCCACGAGCAGTACTTC. This encodes CASSPWQGGHEQYF.

This clone was observed once. CDR3 region: CASTPKGSFYEQYF. The CDR3 DNA follows: TGTGCCAGCACCCCCAAAGGGTCCTTCTACGAGCAGTACTTC. V usage is TRBV13 and J usage is TRBJ2-7; no definite D call. The CDR3 extends over 14 amino acids. Germline loops: CDR1 PRHDT, CDR2 FYEKMQ (reference sequence). Trimming stripped 7 bases from V and 3 bases from J, with 16 bases between.

The chain uses TRBV7-9 and TRBJ2-3; perhaps TRBD2 as D (7 bases). Trimming removed 2 bases from V and 6 bases from J, with 15 bases in between. There are 15 residues in the CDR3. Germline V gene sequence: CDR1 SEHNR, CDR2 FQNEAQ (reference sequence). CDR3 sequence (DNA): TGTGCCAGCAGCTTACTTGCGGGGGCCACGGATACGCAGTATTTT. Its protein product is CASSLLAGATDTQYF.

J is TRBJ2-5 and V is TRBV7-9; D remains unclear. V shed 8 bases and J shed 0 bases, with 10 bases lying between them. Looked up from germline, CDR1 is SEHNR and CDR2 is FQNEAQ (reference sequence). This CDR3 is built from 13 residues. The CDR3 loop is CASGPVNQETQYF. CDR3 in DNA: TGTGCCAGCGGACCGGTGAACCAAGAGACCCAGTACTTC.

The chain is built from TRBV28 and TRBJ2-7; 7 bases are a match to TRBD2. CDR3 length: 15 amino acids. V shed 6 bases, J shed 2 bases, and the junction held 10 bases outside the gene matches. The germline CDR1 and CDR2 sequences are MDHEN and SYDVKM. The CDR3 DNA reads TGTGCCAGCAGGGACCGGGACTACCCAACCTACGAGCAGTACTTC. Protein product: CASRDRDYPTYEQYF.

The V call is TRBV5-1, the J call TRBJ1-1, with D unresolved. Germline CDR1 reads SGHRS; CDR2 reads YFSETQ. The V end was cut by 3 bases, the J end by 6 bases, with 9 bases between. CDR3 size: 12 residues. CDR3 sequence reads: CASSWLGPEAFF. The CDR3, as DNA: TGCGCCAGCAGCTGGCTGGGTCCTGAAGCTTTCTTT.

The CDR3 reads CSVGDRGYEQFF. The DNA for the CDR3 is TGCAGCGTTGGGGACAGGGGATATGAGCAGTTCTTC. The J gene is TRBJ2-1, the V gene TRBV29-1; TRBD1 aligns across 10 bases. V gave up 4 bases and J gave up 8 bases; unmatched junction bases: 2. The germline V gene has CDR1 SQVTM and CDR2 ANQGSEA. The CDR3 is 12 amino acids.

The chain carries TRBV4-3 and TRBJ2-5, with 11 positions matching TRBD2. Losses at the gene ends were 8 bases for V and 5 bases for J; bases not matched to a gene: 10. Germline lookup yields CDR1 LGHNA and CDR2 YSLEER. This CDR3 has 15 amino acids. In DNA, the CDR3 is TGCGCCAGCTCCGCGAGTAGCGGGGGGGCTGAGACCCAGTACTTC. Translated: CASSASSGGAETQYF.

The rearrangement joins TRBV13 to TRBJ2-7; TRBD1 matches 8 bases. The ends lost 0 bases at V and 4 bases at J; junction bases unmatched: 2. The CDR3 is 14 amino acids. Germline values: CDR1 PRHDT, CDR2 FYEKMQ (reference sequence). CDR3 in amino acids: CASSLGGDRYEQYF. In DNA, the CDR3 is TGTGCCAGCAGCTTAGGAGGGGACAGGTACGAGCAGTACTTC.

The rearrangement uses TRBV7-2 and TRBJ2-7; 13 bases fit TRBD2. The V gene end was trimmed by 5 bases and the J gene end by 4 bases; junction bases not matched to a gene: 2. CDR1 SGHTA and CDR2 FQGNSA come from the germline V gene. The CDR3 runs 14 residues. This CDR3 is CASSPGLAGYEQYF. The CDR3 coding sequence is TGTGCCAGCAGCCCGGGACTAGCGGGATACGAGCAGTACTTC. The full variable domain, completed using reference TRBV7-2 and TRBJ2-7, is GAGVSQSPSNKVTEKGKDVELRCDPISGHTALYWYRQSLGQGLEFLIYFQGNSAPDKSGLPSDRFSAERTGGSVSTLTIQRTQQEDSAVYLCASSPGLAGYEQYFGPGTRLTVT.

The rearrangement joins TRBV6-4 to TRBJ2-2; TRBD1 is a possible D gene (7 bases). V lost 6 bases and J 6 bases, leaving 17 bases between the germline ends. This CDR3 contains 15 residues. Germline V gives CDR1 MRHNA, CDR2 SNTAGT. The CDR3 loop reads CASRRTGGGAGELFF. In DNA, the CDR3 is TGTGCCAGCAGGAGGACAGGCGGAGGGGCCGGGGAGCTGTTTTTT.

A word on this clone: The sample has other DNA sequences that encode this CDR3 too. The chain recombines TRBV7-9 with TRBJ2-7; the D is unclear. Germline CDR1 is SEHNR and CDR2 is FQNEAQ (reference sequence). The germline V and J ends were trimmed by 0 bases and 5 bases, with 5 bases remaining between them. This CDR3 region has 12 residues. The CDR3 sequence: CASSLAGDEQYF. CDR3 in DNA: TGTGCCAGCAGCTTAGCAGGAGACGAGCAGTACTTC.

The V gene is TRBV19, the J gene TRBJ2-6; D gene uncertain. The CDR3 sequence is 13 residues long. Germline-derived CDR1 and CDR2 are LNHDA and SQIVND (reference sequence). V was trimmed by 3 bases and J by 3 bases, leaving 3 bases between them. CDR3 DNA sequence: TGTGCCAGTAGTATGGGTGGGGCCAACGTCCTGACTTTC. This encodes CASSMGGANVLTF.

In DNA, the CDR3 is TGCGCCAGCAGTGTAGTGAGGAATGAGCAGTTCTTC. Translation: CASSVVRNEQFF. V gene TRBV10-2 combines with J gene TRBJ2-1; no reliable D call. The length of the CDR3 is 12 residues. Trimming left V 4 bases short and J 7 bases short, with 8 bases between. Germline V gene sequence: CDR1 WSHSY, CDR2 SAAADI.

The chain joins TRBV4-2 to TRBJ1-1; possible D gene TRBD1, 5 bases. Trimming took off 3 bases at V and 0 bases at J, with 17 bases between the two ends. Germline V CDR1 and CDR2: LGHNA, YNFKEQ. There are 17 residues in the CDR3. The CDR3 here is CASSHAEPGHMNTEAFF. The CDR3 DNA follows: TGTGCCAGCAGCCACGCCGAGCCCGGACATATGAACACTGAAGCTTTCTTT.

The chain is built from TRBV29-1 and TRBJ2-3; possibly TRBD2 for D (6 bases). The germline V gene has CDR1 SQVTM and CDR2 ANQGSEA. The CDR3 runs 13 residues. The germline V and J ends were trimmed by 1 base and 6 bases, with 11 bases remaining between them. The DNA of the CDR3 is TGCAGCGTTGAAGCGGGGGAGCTGGATACGCAGTATTTT. Translated: CSVEAGELDTQYF.

The chain couples TRBV7-9 to TRBJ1-1, with unresolved D. V lost 4 bases and J lost 7, with 10 bases in between. Germline CDR1 is SEHNR and CDR2 is FQNEAQ (reference sequence). The CDR3 covers 12 residues. The CDR3 is CASSSLVYEAFF. CDR3 DNA: TGTGCCAGCAGCTCCCTGGTTTATGAAGCTTTCTTT.

This chain uses TRBV6-5 with TRBJ2-7; no definite D call. Germline V gene data show CDR1 as MNHEY and CDR2 as SVGAGI. The V and J ends lost 8 bases and 3 bases respectively, with 14 bases between them. The CDR3 consists of 13 residues. The chain's CDR3 is CASGIGRVYEQYF. Written as DNA, the CDR3 is TGTGCCAGCGGGATAGGACGTGTCTACGAGCAGTACTTC.

The chain recombines TRBV7-9 with TRBJ2-2, with 10 nucleotides matching TRBD2. V lost 5 bases and J lost 2; bases outside the gene matches: 5. Per the germline V gene, CDR1 is SEHNR and CDR2 is FQNEAQ (reference sequence). The CDR3 runs to 16 residues. CDR3 DNA: TGTGCCAGCAGCACTTGGACTAGCGGAAACACCGGGGAGCTGTTTTTT. Translation gives CASSTWTSGNTGELFF.

J is TRBJ1-3 and V is TRBV9, with D hard to call. The CDR3 length is 14 residues. CDR1 is SGDLS, CDR2 YYNGEE, per germline. Deletions cut 5 bases from V and 4 bases from J, with 13 bases between. CDR3 residues: CASRSGDSGNTIYF. The DNA for the CDR3 is TGTGCCAGCAGGTCGGGCGACTCGGGAAACACCATATATTTT.

The chain recombines TRBV10-3 with TRBJ1-1; 8 bases are a match to TRBD1. Per germline, CDR1 ENHRY and CDR2 SYGVKD. V trimming: 6 bases; J trimming: 1 base; junction bases outside the gene matches: 4. This CDR3 comprises 14 residues. CDR3 in DNA: TGTGCCATCAGCCAAGGACAGGGGAACACTGAAGCTTTCTTT. This sequence encodes CAISQGQGNTEAFF.

This clone was found a few times. V gene TRBV4-1 combines with J gene TRBJ2-1; the D is unclear. The V end lost 0 bases, the J end lost 4 bases, and 13 bases lay between the germline ends. This CDR3 is 16 amino acids long. CDR1 is MGHRA and CDR2 is YSYEKL in the germline V gene. The CDR3 nucleotides read TGCGCCAGCAGCCAAGATAGTTACTCCGATTACAATGAGCAGTTCTTC. Residues: CASSQDSYSDYNEQFF.